This T cell receptor beta chain is from a study of blood T cell repertoires in COVID-19. The CDR3 totals 14 residues. Clones were read by immunoSEQ multiplex PCR, and TCRdb kept only the in-frame ones, dropping some. This sample yields tens of thousands of clones, of which roughly 91% are seen a single time; over 11% belongs to the top ten. The V gene is TRBV21-1, the J gene TRBJ2-7; the table's D call, TRBD2, has no DNA check behind it. TRBV21-1 is classified as a pseudogene. The specimen was peripheral blood. This TCR came from a man aged 55 to 70 with active COVID-19. As DNA, the CDR3 is TGTGCCAGCCCTTTGACTAGCGGTCCCTACGAGCAGTACTTC. Translated, it gives CASPLTSGPYEQYF.